This T cell receptor beta chain originates from a study of control samples from healthy donors and cancer patients. Produced via immunoSEQ multiplex PCR; TCRdb's table is partial and in-frame only. Among 65,000 to 100,000 clones listed, more than 70% were seen once. Germline values: CDR1 ENHRY, CDR2 SYGVKD. The CDR3 is made up of 14 amino acids. V gave up 4 bases and J gave up 1 base; unmatched junction bases: 2. The receptor comes from a man aged 45 to 65 in good health. The sequencing input was blood. The chain carries TRBV10-3 and TRBJ1-2; 8 positions match TRBD1. The CDR3 bases are TGTGCCATCAGTGGGGGACAGGTTAACTATGGCTACACCTTC. It yields the protein CAISGGQVNYGYTF.